Listed below are T cell receptor beta chains from one sample, sequenced in a study of cytomegalovirus exposure and HLA in healthy donors. Clones were read by immunoSEQ multiplex PCR, and TCRdb kept only the in-frame ones, dropping some. Of approximately 150,000 clones listed, roughly three quarters were seen once; the top ten hold around 14%. Material: PBMCs. The receptors come from a woman in her forties in good health and CMV-seronegative. The CDR3 runs from the conserved cysteine through the conserved F or W. D genes are given only for firm matches. A row's size may be missing; if present it is once, few, many or a size class.

TRBJ2-3	.	TRBV28	14	.	CASSLEAGPDTQYF	TGTGCCAGCAGTTTAGAGGCAGGGCCAGATACGCAGTATTTT
TRBJ2-3	.	TRBV5-1	16	TRBD1	CASDGGTGASTDTQYF	TGCGCCAGCGATGGAGGGACAGGGGCGAGCACAGATACGCAGTATTTT
TRBJ2-3	.	TRBV4-3	16	.	CASSQALAISTDTQYF	TGCGCCAGCAGCCAAGCTCTAGCGATCAGCACAGATACGCAGTATTTT
TRBJ2-2	.	TRBV5-5	16	TRBD2	CASSLEAGGRGGELFF	TGTGCCAGCAGCTTGGAGGCGGGGGGGCGCGGCGGGGAGCTGTTTTTT
TRBJ2-7	few	TRBV28	12	.	CASGAQGYEQYF	TGTGCCAGCGGGGCACAGGGTTACGAGCAGTACTTC
TRBJ1-2	once	TRBV4-1	13	TRBD1	CASSPDRDYGYTF	TGCGCCAGCAGCCCGGACAGGGACTATGGCTACACCTTC
TRBJ2-5	.	TRBV7-9	14	.	CASSLRLGQETQYF	TGTGCCAGCAGTCTCCGACTCGGGCAAGAGACCCAGTACTTC
TRBJ1-5	.	TRBV7-9	16	.	CASSPTEGSSNQPQHF	TGTGCCAGCAGCCCCACGGAGGGGAGCAGCAATCAGCCCCAGCATTTT
TRBJ2-3	once	TRBV7-2	15	.	CASSLAHRGTDTQYF	TGTGCCAGCAGCTTAGCTCATCGGGGCACAGATACGCAGTATTTT
TRBJ2-7	.	TRBV28	15	.	CASSFHGTRPYEQYF	TGTGCCAGCAGTTTTCACGGGACAAGGCCCTACGAGCAGTACTTC
TRBJ2-4	.	TRBV5-1	16	.	CASSLAPGVTKNIQYF	TGCGCCAGCAGCTTGGCGCCGGGAGTAACCAAAAACATTCAGTACTTC
TRBJ1-1	once	TRBV19	15	.	CASSIGGLGRTEAFF	TGTGCCAGTAGTATAGGTGGACTCGGTCGCACTGAAGCTTTCTTT
TRBJ2-1	.	TRBV10-3	12	.	CATTPGENEQFF	TGTGCCACTACCCCCGGGGAGAATGAGCAGTTCTTC
TRBJ1-1	.	TRBV28	14	.	CASSLGREITEAFF	TGTGCCAGCAGTTTGGGCAGGGAAATAACTGAAGCTTTCTTT
TRBJ2-7	few	TRBV15	14	.	CATSSREQSYEQYF	TGTGCCACCAGCAGCCGGGAACAGTCCTACGAGCAGTACTTC
TRBJ2-7	.	TRBV27	14	.	CASSRRAPGYEQYF	TGTGCCAGCAGCCGGAGGGCCCCTGGCTACGAGCAGTACTTC
TRBJ1-1	.	TRBV7-2	15	TRBD1	CASSLGVPGQGEAFF	TGTGCCAGCAGCTTAGGGGTCCCGGGACAGGGGGAAGCTTTCTTT
TRBJ2-6	.	TRBV28	15	TRBD1	CASRTGGAGANVLTF	TGTGCCAGCAGAACAGGGGGCGCTGGGGCCAACGTCCTGACTTTC
TRBJ1-2	.	TRBV28	13	.	CASGEQGGYGYTF	TGTGCCAGCGGAGAACAGGGAGGGTATGGCTACACCTTC
TRBJ2-7	few	TRBV13	16	TRBD2	CASSPYLAASSYEQYF	TGTGCCAGCAGCCCCTACCTAGCGGCGAGCTCCTACGAGCAGTACTTC
TRBJ2-6	.	TRBV7-6	16	TRBD1	CASSWDRETGANGLTF	TGTGCCAGCAGCTGGGACAGGGAGACTGGGGCCAACGGCCTGACTTTC